One and the same sample provided the 18 T cell receptor beta chains below, sequenced in a study of shared clonotypes between healthy human individuals. Produced via immunoSEQ multiplex PCR; TCRdb's table is partial and in-frame only. The data contain millions of clones, about 92% of them seen just once; the ten biggest clones take up roughly 0.14%. Sequencing input: naive CD4+ T cells sorted from blood. Subset of the sample: CD45RA+ positively selected. Receptor source: a man younger than 35 in good health.

The V and J genes are TRBV9 and TRBJ2-3, with TRBD2 identical over 10 bases. Germline V gene sequence: CDR1 SGDLS, CDR2 YYNGEE. The CDR3 sequence is 17 residues long. J gave up 0 bases and V 4 bases, and 8 bases lay outside the gene matches. CDR3 sequence: CASSLRTSGSSTDTQYF. The CDR3 nucleotides are TGTGCCAGCAGCCTAAGGACTAGCGGATCTAGCACAGATACGCAGTATTTT.

A single count supports this clone. This sample also contains other DNA sequences that code for the same CDR3. The chain uses TRBV30 and TRBJ2-5, with D maybe TRBD2 (6 bases). The ends were cut back, 0 bases at V and 4 bases at J, with 9 bases in the middle. CDR1 is GTSNPN, CDR2 SVGIG, per germline (reference sequence). The CDR3 has 13 residues. CDR3 sequence reads: CAWSVRRGETQYF. The CDR3 bases are TGTGCCTGGAGTGTACGGCGGGGAGAGACCCAGTACTTC. The full variable domain, its missing parts supplied by reference TRBV30 and TRBJ2-5, is SQTIHQWPATLVQPVGSPLSLECTVEGTSNPNLYWYRQAAGRGLQLLFYSVGIGQISSEVPQNLSASRPQDRQFILSSKKLLLSDSGFYLCAWSVRRGETQYFGPGTRLLVL.

The CDR3 DNA follows: TGTGCCAGCAGCGTAGCTCCGACGTATGGCGAAAAACTGTTTTTT. This gives the protein CASSVAPTYGEKLFF. The chain joins TRBV9 to TRBJ1-4; the D is unclear. CDR1 and CDR2 (germline): SGDLS, YYNGEE. Trimming removed 0 bases from V and 8 bases from J, with 14 bases in between. The CDR3 extends over 15 amino acids.

V gene TRBV19 combines with J gene TRBJ2-5, with TRBD1 matching over 8 bases. The CDR3 has 14 residues. Germline V gene sequence: CDR1 LNHDA, CDR2 SQIVND (reference sequence). The V and J ends lost 10 bases and 2 bases, in that order; junction bases with no gene match: 9. The CDR3 is CATLGTGGQETQYF. CDR3 DNA: TGTGCCACCCTAGGCACAGGGGGGCAAGAGACCCAGTACTTC.

J is TRBJ2-3 and V is TRBV25-1; a weak D match, TRBD2 (6 bases). The CDR3 consists of 14 residues. Germline CDR1 and CDR2: MGHDK and SYGVNS. Deletions cut 8 bases from V and 0 bases from J, with 12 bases between. The CDR3 spells CASGRTFSTDTQYF. The DNA of the CDR3 is TGTGCCAGCGGGAGGACTTTTAGCACAGATACGCAGTATTTT. Full variable domain (outside the CDR3, taken from reference TRBV25-1 and TRBJ2-3): EADIYQTPRYLVIGTGKKITLECSQTMGHDKMYWYQQDPGMELHLIHYSYGVNSTEKGDLSSESTVSRIRTEHFPLTLESARPSHTSQYLCASGRTFSTDTQYFGPGTRLTVL.

This clone has just one count. J is TRBJ2-1 and V is TRBV10-2; 11 bases are a match to TRBD2. V lost 7 bases to trimming and J lost 4 bases; unmatched junction nucleotides: 6. This CDR3 contains 15 residues. Germline assignment: CDR1 WSHSY and CDR2 SAAADI. In DNA, the CDR3 is TGCGCCAGCATGACCGGGACTAGCGGATACAATGAGCAGTTCTTC. Its translation: CASMTGTSGYNEQFF.

CDR3 sequence (DNA): TGTGCCAGCAGTGACTCAACTAGCGGTTCCTCCTACGAGCAGTACTTC. Protein: CASSDSTSGSSYEQYF. V gene TRBV6-4 combines with J gene TRBJ2-7, with 8 nucleotides matching TRBD2. Trimming cost V 0 bases and J 0 bases; bases outside gene matches: 4. The CDR3 runs 16 residues. CDR1 and CDR2 from the germline V gene are MRHNA and SNTAGT.

The genes are TRBV28 and TRBJ2-1, with 14 bases identical to TRBD2. V trimming: 0 bases; J trimming: 6 bases; junction bases outside the gene matches: 7. In germline, CDR1 is MDHEN, CDR2 SYDVKM. The CDR3 loop spans 18 amino acids. The CDR3 region is CASSLWATGTSGGNEQFF. The CDR3 nucleotides are TGTGCCAGCAGTTTATGGGCTACGGGGACTAGCGGGGGCAATGAGCAGTTCTTC.

As concerns this clone: Additional DNA sequences in this sample encode the identical CDR3. This rearrangement joins TRBV7-3 to TRBJ1-1; D remains ambiguous. Germline loops: CDR1 SGHTA, CDR2 FQGTGA. V lost 5 bases and J 1 base, leaving 8 bases between the germline ends. The CDR3 sequence is 13 residues long. CDR3 protein: CASSLRRNTEAFF. The CDR3, as DNA: TGTGCCAGCAGCCTAAGAAGGAACACTGAAGCTTTCTTT. The whole variable domain, filled in from reference TRBV7-3 and TRBJ1-1, reads GAGVSQTPSNKVTEKGKYVELRCDPISGHTALYWYRQSLGQGPEFLIYFQGTGAADDSGLPNDRFFAVRPEGSVSTLKIQRTERGDSAVYLCASSLRRNTEAFFGQGTRLTVV.

As DNA, the CDR3 is TGTGCCTGGAGTGCGACCGGGGCGTCCTACAATGAGCAGTTCTTC. It yields the protein CAWSATGASYNEQFF. This rearrangement joins TRBV30 to TRBJ2-1; TRBD1 or TRBD2 may be the D gene (5 bases each). Trimming pared 1 base from V and 1 base from J, leaving 11 bases between. Germline V lookup: CDR1 GTSNPN, CDR2 SVGIG (reference sequence). This CDR3 spans 15 amino acids.

J is TRBJ1-6 and V is TRBV30, with D maybe TRBD1 (6 bases). V gave up 6 bases and J gave up 8 bases, with 17 bases separating them. Germline CDR1 is GTSNPN and CDR2 is SVGIG (reference sequence). CDR3 length: 14 residues. CDR3 loop: CACEGDLADSPLHF. The CDR3 DNA reads TGTGCCTGCGAGGGGGACCTTGCGGATTCACCCCTCCACTTT.

This clone occurred once. V and J are TRBV5-1 and TRBJ2-5; perhaps TRBD2 as D (7 bases). This CDR3 is built from 19 residues. From germline, CDR1 is SGHRS and CDR2 YFSETQ. V was pared by 4 bases and J by 4 bases, with 29 bases between. CDR3 sequence (DNA): TGCGCCAGCAGCCACCCCTCGACTAACCGGGGGGCCCAAGGAGAGACCCAGTACTTC. Translation: CASSHPSTNRGAQGETQYF.

This chain uses TRBV14 with TRBJ2-7; 7 positions agree with TRBD1. Germline V gene sequence: CDR1 SGHDN, CDR2 FVKESK. J was trimmed by 5 bases and V by 3 bases; bases with no gene match: 4. The CDR3 is made up of 13 amino acids. CDR3 sequence: CASSQTGFHEQYF. The CDR3 nucleotides are TGTGCCAGCAGCCAGACAGGGTTCCACGAGCAGTACTTC.

In regard to this clone: This same CDR3 is encoded by further DNA sequences in the sample. The V and J genes are TRBV5-4 and TRBJ2-7; 10 positions agree with TRBD2. Germline V gene data show CDR1 as SGHNT and CDR2 as YYREEE (reference sequence). V lost 1 base and J lost 0; bases outside the gene matches: 1. The CDR3 spans 15 residues. CDR3 protein: CASSLSGGASYEQYF. CDR3 coding DNA: TGTGCCAGCAGCTTGAGCGGGGGGGCCTCCTACGAGCAGTACTTC.

The chain joins TRBV6-6 to TRBJ1-3, with TRBD1 matching over 8 bases. The germline gives CDR1 MNHNY, CDR2 SVGAGI (reference sequence). The V gene end was trimmed by 7 bases and the J gene end by 4 bases; junction bases not matched to a gene: 6. This CDR3 is built from 14 residues. The CDR3 DNA sequence: TGTGCCAGCAAAGGACAGGGTAACGGAAACACCATATATTTT. Translating gives CASKGQGNGNTIYF.

Turning to this clone: The same CDR3 is also encoded by other DNA sequences in this sample. This chain connects TRBV15 to TRBJ2-7, with D perhaps TRBD1 (6 bases). The CDR3 extends over 14 amino acids. Trimming shortened V by 3 bases and J by 1 base, and 10 bases separated the two germline ends. Germline CDR1 LNHNV, CDR2 YYDKDF (reference sequence). Here the CDR3 reads CATSRGDNSYEQYF. The CDR3 DNA sequence: TGTGCCACCAGCAGGGGGGACAATTCCTACGAGCAGTACTTC.

The V gene is TRBV10-3, the J gene TRBJ2-7; D possibly corresponds to TRBD1 (6 bases). The CDR3 contains 13 residues. CDR1 is ENHRY and CDR2 is SYGVKD in the germline V gene. Between the trimmed V and J ends, which lost 6 bases and 6 bases, there was a span of 15 bases. CDR3 bases: TGTGCCATCAGCCATAGCATGGGGGCCGAGCAGTACTTC. Translated: CAISHSMGAEQYF.

This rearrangement joins TRBV6-5 to TRBJ2-4, with a tentative D call TRBD1 (5 bases). The germline V gene encodes CDR1 MNHEY and CDR2 SVGAGI. Trimming took off 4 bases at V and 0 bases at J, with 10 bases between the two ends. The CDR3 length is 15 residues. CDR3 in amino acids: CASSSKGVAKNIQYF. CDR3 in DNA: TGTGCCAGCAGTTCGAAAGGGGTAGCCAAAAACATTCAGTACTTC.